The 32 T cell receptor beta chains given below trace back to one sample, sequenced in a study of pediatric ulcerative colitis. Rectal tissue came from one to two pinch biopsies taken at colonoscopy. Profiling relied on immunoSEQ multiplex PCR, and the TCRdb table lists in-frame clones only, not all of them. The sample records more than 40,000 clones, around 78% being singletons. Sequences were obtained from gut tissue. Receptors were obtained from a girl aged 5 to 17 with moderate ulcerative colitis.

The chain has TRBV19 and TRBJ2-7, with D perhaps being TRBD1 or TRBD2 (8 bases each). V lost 3 bases and J lost 0, with 21 bases in between. This CDR3 contains 18 residues. CDR1 is LNHDA and CDR2 is SQIVND in the germline V gene (reference sequence). CDR3 protein: CASSIYHRTGTSSYEQYF. In nucleotides, the CDR3 is TGTGCCAGTAGTATCTACCATCGGACAGGGACTAGCTCCTACGAGCAGTACTTC.

The J gene is TRBJ2-1, the V gene TRBV10-3, with TRBD2 matching over 8 bases. Germline V gene data show CDR1 as ENHRY and CDR2 as SYGVKD. V shed 11 bases and J 12 bases; nucleotides not matched to a gene: 21. The CDR3 contains 15 residues. CDR3 nucleotide sequence: TGTGCCGCCCCTAGAATAGCGGGACACCCTAGGGGGCAGTTCTTC. This sequence encodes CAAPRIAGHPRGQFF.

This clone appeared once. The V gene is TRBV6-1, the J gene TRBJ1-1; possibly TRBD1 for D (6 bases). There are 17 residues in the CDR3. The germline V and J ends were trimmed by 2 bases and 2 bases, with 18 bases remaining between them. Germline V gene lookup returns CDR1 MNHNS and CDR2 SASEGT. The CDR3 here is CASSESRPPGQNTEAFF. The DNA for the CDR3 is TGTGCCAGCAGTGAATCACGGCCGCCGGGACAAAACACTGAAGCTTTCTTT.

The V gene is TRBV5-1, the J gene TRBJ2-5; 13 bases are a match to TRBD2. The DNA end is a closer match to TRBJ2-7, so the J assignment may be wrong. The CDR3 contains 18 residues. Germline V gene lookup returns CDR1 SGHRS and CDR2 YFSETQ. CDR3 in amino acids: CASSLGAGLAGVSYEQYF. CDR3 DNA: TGCGCCAGCAGCTTGGGGGCCGGACTAGCGGGAGTTAGTTACGAGCAGTACTTC.

The chain links TRBV5-1 to TRBJ2-5; D possibly corresponds to TRBD2 (6 bases). The CDR3 has 16 residues. The V end was cut by 0 bases, the J end by 5 bases, with 17 bases between. The germline V gene encodes CDR1 SGHRS and CDR2 YFSETQ. The CDR3: CASSLGAGGRWETQYF. DNA for the CDR3: TGCGCCAGCAGCTTGGGTGCTGGTGGGAGGTGGGAGACCCAGTACTTC.

This chain connects TRBV6-1 to TRBJ1-5, with 8 bases matching TRBD1. The CDR3 sequence is 15 residues long. Germline CDR1 reads MNHNS; CDR2 reads SASEGT. J was trimmed by 4 bases and V by 7 bases; bases with no gene match: 9. The CDR3 region has the DNA TGTGCCAGCACCCTGAAAGGACAGGGAAATCAGCCCCAGCATTTT. This translates into CASTLKGQGNQPQHF.

The rearrangement links TRBV18 to TRBJ2-7; TRBD2 is a possible D gene (5 bases). The CDR3 extends over 16 amino acids. Germline V lookup: CDR1 KGHSH, CDR2 LQKENI. Between the trimmed V and J ends, which lost 2 bases and 4 bases, there was a span of 18 bases. This CDR3 is CASSPSVKREGYEQYF. Here the CDR3 DNA reads TGTGCCAGCTCACCAAGCGTCAAACGGGAAGGGTACGAGCAGTACTTC.

This chain connects TRBV18 to TRBJ2-7, with a tentative D call TRBD2 (6 bases). The germline V and J ends were trimmed by 3 bases and 0 bases, with 9 bases remaining between them. This CDR3 comprises 14 residues. Germline V gene data show CDR1 as KGHSH and CDR2 as LQKENI. CDR3 nucleotide sequence: TGTGCCAGCTCACCGGGGGGAGCCTCCTACGAGCAGTACTTC. Amino acids: CASSPGGASYEQYF. The full variable domain, its missing parts supplied by reference TRBV18 and TRBJ2-7, is NAGVMQNPRHLVRRRGQEARLRCSPMKGHSHVYWYRQLPEEGLKFMVYLQKENIIDESGMPKERFSAEFPKEGPSILRIQQVVRGDSAAYFCASSPGGASYEQYFGPGTRLTVT.

The rearrangement links TRBV5-8 to TRBJ2-3, with D uncertain. Germline V gene lookup returns CDR1 SGHTS and CDR2 YDEGEE. Between the trimmed V and J ends, which lost 4 bases and 0 bases, there was a span of 12 bases. The CDR3 runs 15 residues. The CDR3 sequence is CASSRTASSTDTQYF. CDR3 nucleotide sequence: TGTGCCAGCAGCCGGACGGCATCTAGCACAGATACGCAGTATTTT.

The rearrangement links TRBV15 to TRBJ2-2; D remains ambiguous. Trimming removed 0 bases from V and 6 bases from J, with 8 bases in between. CDR3 length equals 14 residues. The germline CDR1 and CDR2 sequences are LNHNV and YYDKDF (reference sequence). The CDR3 sequence: CATSRETSAGELFF. The CDR3 nucleotides are TGTGCCACCAGCAGAGAGACTTCTGCCGGGGAGCTGTTTTTT.

Here the CDR3 DNA reads TGTGCCAGTAGTTCTCAACTAGCGGGAGAAGGCTATGAGCAGTTCTTC. Translating gives CASSSQLAGEGYEQFF. This chain connects TRBV19 to TRBJ2-1; 11 bases fit TRBD2. The CDR3 is 16 amino acids. The ends lost 5 bases at V and 8 bases at J; junction bases unmatched: 11. Germline V lookup: CDR1 LNHDA, CDR2 SQIVND (reference sequence).

The chain combines TRBV7-3 with TRBJ1-2; D is perhaps TRBD1 (5 bases). The length of the CDR3 is 14 residues. Trimming took 3 bases from V and 8 from J, leaving 16 bases between them. Germline lookup yields CDR1 SGHTA and CDR2 FQGTGA. CDR3 region: CASSFGGRGAGYTF. CDR3 nucleotide sequence: TGTGCCAGCAGCTTTGGAGGCCGAGGGGCAGGCTACACCTTC. Full variable domain (outside the CDR3, taken from reference TRBV7-3 and TRBJ1-2): GAGVSQTPSNKVTEKGKYVELRCDPISGHTALYWYRQSLGQGPEFLIYFQGTGAADDSGLPNDRFFAVRPEGSVSTLKIQRTERGDSAVYLCASSFGGRGAGYTFGSGTRLTVV.

The chain joins TRBV19 to TRBJ1-4; a possible D gene is TRBD1 (5 bases). CDR1 is LNHDA and CDR2 is SQIVND in the germline V gene (reference sequence). The CDR3 extends over 14 amino acids. V lost 7 bases to trimming and J lost 5 bases, with 14 bases between them. The CDR3 here is CASTITGANEKLFF. The CDR3 coding sequence is TGTGCCAGTACCATTACAGGAGCGAATGAAAAACTGTTTTTT.

Details on this clone: Different DNA sequences within this sample yield the same CDR3. J is TRBJ1-1 and V is TRBV5-1; 9 bases are a match to TRBD1. Germline loops: CDR1 SGHRS, CDR2 YFSETQ. The CDR3 contains 15 residues. Germline trimming cut 2 bases from V and 3 bases from J; bases unmatched to any gene: 5. The CDR3 nucleotides read TGCGCCAGCAGCTTACAGGGGGCGCGGGACACTGAAGCTTTCTTT. Encoded protein: CASSLQGARDTEAFF.

The chain employs TRBV27 and TRBJ2-7, with 7 nucleotides matching TRBD1. The CDR3 is 15 amino acids. Germline V lookup: CDR1 MNHEY, CDR2 SMNVEV (reference sequence). Trimming at V came to 6 bases and at J to 0 bases, leaving 8 bases not matched to a gene. CDR3 in DNA: TGTGCCAGCAGCCGGAAGGGGGCAATCTCCTACGAGCAGTACTTC. It specifies CASSRKGAISYEQYF.

This clone has just a few counts. The rearrangement links TRBV5-6 to TRBJ1-2; 7 bases line up with TRBD1. V shed 4 bases, J shed 3 bases, and the junction held 3 bases outside the gene matches. CDR1 is SGHDT, CDR2 YYEEEE, per germline. The CDR3 spans 13 residues. CDR3 sequence reads: CASSRGQYYGYTF. The CDR3 DNA reads as TGTGCCAGCAGCCGGGGACAGTACTATGGCTACACCTTC.

J is TRBJ2-2 and V is TRBV2, with TRBD1 matching 8 bases. Germline-derived CDR1 and CDR2 are SNHLY and FYNNEI. The V segment lost 7 bases and the J segment 7 bases; nucleotides outside the gene matches: 5. The CDR3 loop spans 13 amino acids. CDR3 DNA: TGTGCCAGCAAGCAGGGGGCCGGCGGGGAGCTGTTTTTT. This gives the protein CASKQGAGGELFF.

The V and J genes are TRBV28 and TRBJ2-7; 11 bases are shared with TRBD2. The germline CDR1 and CDR2 sequences are MDHEN and SYDVKM. The CDR3 length is 19 residues. J was trimmed by 3 bases and V by 6 bases; bases with no gene match: 19. The DNA of the CDR3 is TGTGCCAGCAGGACCTTAGCGGGAGGGCCAGACAAAATTGGCTACGAGCAGTACTTC. It encodes CASRTLAGGPDKIGYEQYF.

The V call is TRBV4-2, the J call TRBJ1-2; D is possibly TRBD1 (5 bases). Germline V lookup: CDR1 LGHNA, CDR2 YNFKEQ. The CDR3 has 15 amino acids. Trimming removed 0 bases at V and 0 bases at J, with 8 bases between. The CDR3 is CASSQETAANYGYTF. The CDR3 nucleotides are TGTGCCAGCAGCCAAGAGACAGCGGCTAACTATGGCTACACCTTC.

The CDR3 DNA sequence: TGTGCCAGCGGACTACTCCAAGAGACCCAGTACTTC. This gives the protein CASGLLQETQYF. The chain carries TRBV6-5 and TRBJ2-5, with D maybe TRBD2 (6 bases). Germline CDR1 is MNHEY and CDR2 is SVGAGI. Trimming pared 8 bases from V and 1 base from J, leaving 8 bases between. This CDR3 is 12 amino acids long.

The rearrangement uses TRBV27 and TRBJ2-1; D perhaps matches TRBD2 (6 bases). With 5 bases removed from V and 10 bases from J, the gap between germline ends came to 15 bases. The germline V gene encodes CDR1 MNHEY and CDR2 SMNVEV (reference sequence). There are 13 residues in the CDR3. CDR3 sequence: CASSPTLAGEQFF. The CDR3 region has the DNA TGTGCCAGCAGTCCCACCCTGGCGGGGGAGCAGTTCTTC.

The chain is built from TRBV30 and TRBJ1-4; 7 bases fit TRBD1. The V gene end was trimmed by 3 bases and the J gene end by 8 bases; junction bases not matched to a gene: 12. This CDR3 contains 15 residues. Germline V gene data show CDR1 as GTSNPN and CDR2 as SVGIG (reference sequence). CDR3 in DNA: TGTGCCTGGAGGGTCAAGAGGGGGCTCGGGGAAAAACTGTTTTTT. It specifies CAWRVKRGLGEKLFF.

The chain couples TRBV27 to TRBJ1-5; 7 bases map to TRBD1. With 5 bases clipped from V and 1 base from J, the junction kept 2 bases outside the gene matches. CDR1 is MNHEY, CDR2 SMNVEV, per germline (reference sequence). This CDR3 contains 14 residues. The CDR3 region is CASSHRGSNQPQHF. The CDR3 bases are TGTGCCAGCAGTCACAGGGGAAGCAATCAGCCCCAGCATTTT.

This chain uses TRBV27 with TRBJ1-1; 8 nucleotides match TRBD1. The length of the CDR3 is 15 residues. The V segment lost 5 bases and the J segment 5 bases; nucleotides outside the gene matches: 10. Per germline, CDR1 MNHEY and CDR2 SMNVEV (reference sequence). The CDR3 loop reads CASSPPGQGRTEAFF. In nucleotides, the CDR3 is TGTGCCAGCAGTCCGCCAGGACAGGGTCGGACTGAAGCTTTCTTT.

Sample share makes this clone large (0.1 to 1%). The genes are TRBV4-2 and TRBJ2-2; D is unresolved. The V and J ends lost 0 bases and 0 bases respectively, with 5 bases between them. This CDR3 contains 15 residues. Germline CDR1 is LGHNA and CDR2 is YNFKEQ. CDR3 sequence reads: CASSQDTTNTGELFF. CDR3 coding DNA: TGTGCCAGCAGCCAAGATACGACGAACACCGGGGAGCTGTTTTTT.

The chain joins TRBV16 to TRBJ1-5, with a tentative D call TRBD1 (6 bases). This CDR3 is 15 amino acids long. V was clipped by 2 bases and J by 3 bases, with 11 bases between them. Germline CDR1 reads KGHSY; CDR2 reads FQNENV. The CDR3 nucleotides read TGTGCCAGCAGCCAACCGGACAGCTACAATCAGCCCCAGCATTTT. It codes for CASSQPDSYNQPQHF.

The rearrangement uses TRBV14 and TRBJ1-4, with no clear D. CDR3 length equals 15 residues. The germline V gene encodes CDR1 SGHDN and CDR2 FVKESK. V lost 5 bases and J lost 5, with 15 bases in between. CDR3 sequence reads: CASSMTSALNEKLFF. CDR3 nucleotide sequence: TGTGCCAGCAGCATGACTTCGGCCCTCAATGAAAAACTGTTTTTT.

The CDR3 is CASSQEPRGERAQYF. The CDR3 nucleotides read TGCGCCAGCAGCCAAGAACCCCGCGGTGAAAGGGCCCAGTACTTC. This sequence joins TRBV4-1 and TRBJ2-5, with D uncertain. V was shortened by 0 bases and J by 9 bases, with 17 bases between the two germline ends. This CDR3 comprises 15 residues. Germline assignment: CDR1 MGHRA and CDR2 YSYEKL.

This chain uses TRBV2 with TRBJ2-7; no firm D call. CDR1 SNHLY and CDR2 FYNNEI come from the germline V gene. This CDR3 has 14 residues. Trimming shortened V by 2 bases and J by 3 bases, and 11 bases separated the two germline ends. The CDR3 bases are TGTGCCAGCAGTGAAACAAGGACCGTCTACGAGCAGTACTTC. Its protein product is CASSETRTVYEQYF.

The V gene is TRBV10-3, the J gene TRBJ1-2; D gene ambiguous. Germline CDR1 reads ENHRY; CDR2 reads SYGVKD. Trimming pared 3 bases from V and 2 bases from J, leaving 4 bases between. The CDR3 consists of 12 residues. The CDR3 DNA sequence: TGTGCCATCAGTGACACGAACTATGGCTACACCTTC. Translated: CAISDTNYGYTF.

This clone came up a few times. The chain is built from TRBV6-5 and TRBJ1-1, with a possible D match to TRBD1 (6 bases). The CDR3 runs to 14 residues. Germline loops: CDR1 MNHEY, CDR2 SVGAGI. V dropped 3 bases and J dropped 11 bases, with 19 bases sitting between them. CDR3 in amino acids: CASSYCAGECEAFF. The CDR3 DNA is TGTGCCAGCAGTTATTGTGCAGGGGAGTGCGAGGCTTTCTTT.

This sequence joins TRBV4-2 and TRBJ1-1; D uncertain. This CDR3 contains 16 residues. V shed 0 bases and J shed 4 bases, with 15 bases lying between them. Germline loops: CDR1 LGHNA, CDR2 YNFKEQ. The CDR3 sequence is CASSQEPRRRFTEAFF. For the CDR3, the DNA is TGTGCCAGCAGCCAAGAACCTCGAAGACGATTCACTGAAGCTTTCTTT.